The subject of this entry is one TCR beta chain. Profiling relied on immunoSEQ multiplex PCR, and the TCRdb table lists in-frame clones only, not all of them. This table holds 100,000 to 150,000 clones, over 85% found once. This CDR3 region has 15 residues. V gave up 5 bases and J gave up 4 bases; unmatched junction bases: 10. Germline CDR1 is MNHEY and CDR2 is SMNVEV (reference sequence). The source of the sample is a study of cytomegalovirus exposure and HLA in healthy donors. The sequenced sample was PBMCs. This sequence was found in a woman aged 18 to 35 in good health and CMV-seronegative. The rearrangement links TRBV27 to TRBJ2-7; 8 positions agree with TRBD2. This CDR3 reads CASSPTAGEIYEQYF. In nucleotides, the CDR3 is TGTGCCAGCAGTCCAACAGCGGGAGAAATTTACGAGCAGTACTTC.